These 10 T cell receptor beta chains came from one sample sequenced in a study of CD8 T cells in Susac syndrome. An input of about 0.5 to 1 ug of RNA was subjected to reverse transcription using random hexamers. TCRdb re-called the immunoSEQ multiplex PCR reads with MiXCR, one entry per CDR3 protein. Among 130,000 or so distinct CDR3 sequences listed, roughly 92% were seen once. Sequencing was done on a sample of CD4+ T cells from PBMCs. These receptors all come from a human donor in good health.

This chain connects TRBV12-3 or TRBV12-4 to TRBJ1-2, with 9 bases identical to TRBD1. This CDR3 spans 14 amino acids. With 6 bases clipped from V and 8 bases from J, the junction kept 10 bases outside the gene matches. CDR3 sequence: CASRLRDRVYGYTF. The CDR3, as DNA: TGTGCCAGCAGGCTCCGGGACAGGGTTTACGGCTACACCTTC.

The gene calls are TRBV29-1 and TRBJ1-1, with D unresolved. V was shortened by 3 bases and J by 5 bases, with 19 bases between the two germline ends. Germline V gives CDR1 SQVTM, CDR2 ANQGSEA. CDR3 length equals 15 residues. The CDR3 is CSVDLYQAWGTEAFF. The CDR3 DNA follows: TGCAGCGTTGATCTCTATCAGGCCTGGGGAACTGAAGCTTTCTTT.

The chain has TRBV2 and TRBJ1-5; maybe TRBD1 (6 bases). The CDR3 covers 14 residues. CDR1 is SNHLY and CDR2 is FYNNEI in the germline V gene. V lost 4 bases to trimming and J lost 7 bases, with 14 bases between them. CDR3 in DNA: TGTGCCAGCAGTGTAAAACAGGGAGAACAGCCCCAGCATTTT. Protein: CASSVKQGEQPQHF.

The chain employs TRBV18 and TRBJ1-1, with TRBD1 matching over 8 bases. This CDR3 has 15 residues. V dropped 0 bases and J dropped 6; count of bases not matched to a gene: 6. Germline-derived CDR1 and CDR2 are KGHSH and LQKENI. CDR3 protein: CASSPPGQAGPEAFF. The CDR3 DNA follows: TGTGCCAGCTCACCACCGGGACAGGCGGGCCCTGAAGCTTTCTTT.

The J gene is TRBJ2-2, the V gene TRBV20-1; D remains ambiguous. Germline CDR1 DFQATT, CDR2 SNEGSKA (reference sequence). The germline V and J ends were trimmed by 6 bases and 5 bases, with 13 bases remaining between them. CDR3 length equals 13 residues. The CDR3 loop reads CSARRDGTGELFF. CDR3 DNA: TGCAGTGCCCGAAGAGATGGAACCGGGGAGCTGTTTTTT.

The V and J genes are TRBV6-6 and TRBJ2-1, with 9 nucleotides matching TRBD1. This CDR3 is 15 amino acids long. The J segment lost 5 bases and the V segment lost 5 bases, leaving 7 bases of the junction unmatched. CDR1 is MNHNY, CDR2 SVGAGI, per germline (reference sequence). CDR3 residues: CASSAPGQGHNEQFF. CDR3 nucleotides: TGTGCCAGCAGTGCGCCGGGACAGGGACACAATGAGCAGTTCTTC.

This sequence joins TRBV11-2 and TRBJ1-1, with 7 positions matching TRBD1. The germline V gene has CDR1 SGHAT and CDR2 FQNNGV. This CDR3 contains 14 residues. J was trimmed by 3 bases and V by 1 base; bases with no gene match: 2. The chain's CDR3 is CASSLVQGDTEAFF. The CDR3 DNA reads as TGTGCCAGCAGCTTAGTTCAGGGGGACACTGAAGCTTTCTTT.

The chain links TRBV24-1 to TRBJ2-2; D is unresolved. The CDR3 consists of 15 residues. CDR1 KGHDR and CDR2 SFDVKD come from the germline V gene. The germline V and J ends were trimmed by 5 bases and 4 bases, with 13 bases remaining between them. The CDR3 reads CATSAPDPATGELFF. Written as DNA, the CDR3 is TGTGCCACCAGTGCCCCCGACCCCGCCACCGGGGAGCTGTTTTTT.

CDR3 sequence reads: CARTGVQETQYF. DNA for the CDR3: TGTGCCAGGACAGGGGTACAAGAGACCCAGTACTTC. The genes are TRBV21-1 and TRBJ2-5; the table's D call, TRBD1, was not checked against the DNA. TRBV21-1 is described as a pseudogene. This CDR3 has 12 amino acids.

This clonotype has only one observation. The chain has TRBV7-9 and TRBJ2-3, with 11 bases aligning to TRBD2. From germline, CDR1 is SEHNR and CDR2 FQNEAQ (reference sequence). The CDR3 is 16 residues long. V lost 4 bases to trimming and J lost 3 bases; unmatched junction nucleotides: 6. CDR3 protein: CASSSRLAGMTDTQYF. The CDR3 DNA reads TGTGCCAGCAGCTCACGACTAGCGGGAATGACAGATACGCAGTATTTT.